Below are 20 T cell receptor beta chains sequenced from a single sample in a study of early stage breast cancer tumors (dated by TCRdb to the late 2010s). Library creation used the immunoSEQ multiplex PCR assay. The source is immuneACCESS, and TCRdb retained only in-frame sequences with V and J called. Part of the clones is not carried over; for the studies checked, unresolved V genes explain less than half of this, and the remainder is unexplained. This sample holds more than 55,000 clones; around three quarters were observed only once. The ten most abundant clones make up about 3.4% of the sample. Input material: blood. The receptors derive from a person in their thirties with breast cancer.

This CDR3 is CASSPLLAGGPYEQYF. The DNA for the CDR3 is TGTGCCAGCTCACCCCTACTAGCGGGAGGGCCCTACGAGCAGTACTTC. The chain recombines TRBV18 with TRBJ2-7; 13 nucleotides align to TRBD2. V trimming: 3 bases; J trimming: 2 bases; junction bases outside the gene matches: 4. CDR1 and CDR2 from the germline V gene are KGHSH and LQKENI. The CDR3 loop spans 16 amino acids.

This chain connects TRBV7-3 to TRBJ2-3, with 9 bases lining up with TRBD2. The CDR3 runs 15 residues. Germline trimming cut 3 bases from V and 6 bases from J; bases unmatched to any gene: 7. Germline loops: CDR1 SGHTA, CDR2 FQGTGA. CDR3 protein: CASSFSGRPTDTQYF. CDR3 bases: TGTGCCAGCAGCTTTAGCGGGAGACCCACCGATACGCAGTATTTT.

The chain combines TRBV10-3 with TRBJ2-3; D remains unclear. Trimming removed 6 bases at V and 2 bases at J, with 12 bases between. The CDR3 length is 14 residues. Germline lookup yields CDR1 ENHRY and CDR2 SYGVKD. DNA for the CDR3: TGTGCCATCAGCGCTGACCCGAACACAGATACGCAGTATTTT. This sequence encodes CAISADPNTDTQYF.

The genes are TRBV19 and TRBJ1-6; 7 positions match TRBD1. The CDR3 is 14 residues long. Germline V gives CDR1 LNHDA, CDR2 SQIVND (reference sequence). J was trimmed by 7 bases and V by 9 bases; bases with no gene match: 9. Written as DNA, the CDR3 is TGTGCCAGCGTAACAGGGGCGGCAAATTCACCCCTCCACTTT. Its translation: CASVTGAANSPLHF.

The chain links TRBV4-1 to TRBJ2-7; D is possibly TRBD1 or TRBD2 (5 bases each). The CDR3 extends over 14 amino acids. The ends were cut back, 1 base at V and 2 bases at J, with 9 bases in the middle. CDR1 MGHRA and CDR2 YSYEKL come from the germline V gene. CDR3 in amino acids: CASSQVTGPYEQYF. In nucleotides, the CDR3 is TGCGCCAGCAGCCAAGTTACGGGGCCCTACGAGCAGTACTTC.

The chain joins TRBV10-2 to TRBJ2-2; the match to TRBD1 covers 7 bases. CDR1 is WSHSY and CDR2 is SAAADI in the germline V gene. There are 14 residues in the CDR3. The V and J ends lost 5 bases and 4 bases, in that order; junction bases with no gene match: 4. The CDR3 loop is CASSWGQSTGELFF. CDR3 coding DNA: TGCGCCAGCAGTTGGGGACAGTCCACCGGGGAGCTGTTTTTT.

The J gene is TRBJ1-1, the V gene TRBV19, with unresolved D. Germline-derived CDR1 and CDR2 are LNHDA and SQIVND (reference sequence). Trimming shortened V by 8 bases and J by 0 bases, and 10 bases separated the two germline ends. The CDR3 runs 13 residues. The CDR3 bases are TGTGCCAGTTTCACCGGGATGAACACTGAAGCTTTCTTT. Encoded protein: CASFTGMNTEAFF. The whole variable domain, remainder taken from reference TRBV19 and TRBJ1-1, is DGGITQSPKYLFRKEGQNVTLSCEQNLNHDAMYWYRQDPGQGLRLIYYSQIVNDFQKGDIAEGYSVSREKKESFPLTVTSAQKNPTAFYLCASFTGMNTEAFFGQGTRLTVV.

This clone was observed a single time. V gene TRBV2 combines with J gene TRBJ1-4; D gene unclear. This CDR3 has 15 amino acids. The V end lost 5 bases, the J end lost 0 bases, and 10 bases lay between the germline ends. CDR1 is SNHLY and CDR2 is FYNNEI in the germline V gene. The CDR3: CASSPTAATNEKLFF. The CDR3 coding sequence is TGTGCCAGCAGTCCTACCGCGGCAACTAATGAAAAACTGTTTTTT.

DNA for the CDR3: TGTGCCAGCAGCTTAGCGGCCAGCTCCTACAATGAGCAGTTCTTC. Its protein is CASSLAASSYNEQFF. The chain couples TRBV5-6 to TRBJ2-1; weak D call: TRBD2 (5 bases). CDR1 and CDR2 (germline): SGHDT, YYEEEE. The CDR3 consists of 15 residues. Between the trimmed V and J ends, which lost 2 bases and 0 bases, there was a span of 9 bases. Full variable domain (rest looked up from reference TRBV5-6 and TRBJ2-1): DAGVTQSPTHLIKTRGQQVTLRCSPKSGHDTVSWYQQALGQGPQFIFQYYEEEERQRGNFPDRFSGHQFPNYSSELNVNALLLGDSALYLCASSLAASSYNEQFFGPGTRLTVL.

The CDR3 loop reads CASSLKFTSGGYEQYF. CDR3 coding DNA: TGTGCCAGCAGCCTTAAGTTTACTAGCGGGGGCTACGAGCAGTACTTC. V usage is TRBV5-4 and J usage is TRBJ2-7, with 11 bases fitting TRBD2. Germline values: CDR1 SGHNT, CDR2 YYREEE (reference sequence). Trimming removed 4 bases from V and 3 bases from J; junction bases left unmatched: 9. The CDR3 has 16 amino acids.

The chain uses TRBV28 and TRBJ2-5; 11 bases match TRBD2. The CDR3 spans 16 residues. Losses at the gene ends were 6 bases for V and 1 base for J; bases not matched to a gene: 7. Per germline, CDR1 MDHEN and CDR2 SYDVKM. CDR3 sequence (DNA): TGTGCCAGCAGCCTTGCTGGGACTAGCGGCCAAGAGACCCAGTACTTC. Residues: CASSLAGTSGQETQYF.

The chain links TRBV19 to TRBJ1-5; 9 bases line up with TRBD1. The germline V gene has CDR1 LNHDA and CDR2 SQIVND (reference sequence). The V segment lost 6 bases and the J segment 0 bases; nucleotides outside the gene matches: 3. The CDR3 covers 15 residues. The chain's CDR3 is CASSGDRVSNQPQHF. The CDR3 DNA is TGTGCCAGTAGCGGGGACAGGGTTAGCAATCAGCCCCAGCATTTT.

The chain uses TRBV5-4 and TRBJ1-2, with no clear D. The CDR3 contains 15 residues. The V gene lost 2 bases and the J gene lost 8 bases, with 19 bases spanning the gap. Per germline, CDR1 SGHNT and CDR2 YYREEE (reference sequence). DNA of the CDR3: TGTGCCAGCAGCTTAGAGGTGACGTACCCCGGAGGCTACACCTTC. It specifies CASSLEVTYPGGYTF.

The V gene is TRBV27, the J gene TRBJ2-5; TRBD2 agrees at 12 bases. Germline values: CDR1 MNHEY, CDR2 SMNVEV (reference sequence). This CDR3 comprises 19 residues. Trimming cost V 1 base and J 2 bases; bases outside gene matches: 11. Written as DNA, the CDR3 is TGTGCCAGCAGTTTATGGTCCCTAGCGGGAGGGCCGGGGCAAGAGACCCAGTACTTC. The encoded protein is CASSLWSLAGGPGQETQYF.

This sequence joins TRBV4-2 and TRBJ1-5; 7 positions match TRBD1. Germline V gives CDR1 LGHNA, CDR2 YNFKEQ. The CDR3 runs 14 residues. Trimming removed 1 base from V and 9 bases from J; junction bases left unmatched: 6. The CDR3 DNA is TGTGCCAGCAGCCAAGCGACAGGGATGGGGCCCCAGCATTTT. Its translation: CASSQATGMGPQHF.

The rearrangement joins TRBV13 to TRBJ2-3, with 10 bases matching TRBD2. The CDR3 extends over 17 amino acids. CDR1 is PRHDT, CDR2 FYEKMQ, per germline (reference sequence). With 1 base clipped from V and 4 bases from J, the junction kept 8 bases outside the gene matches. CDR3 sequence (DNA): TGTGCCAGCAGCTTAGAGCTAGCGGGAGAGGGCGCAGATACGCAGTATTTT. The encoded protein is CASSLELAGEGADTQYF. Based on the CDR3 plus reference TRBV13 and TRBJ2-3, the full variable domain is AAGVIQSPRHLIKEKRETATLKCYPIPRHDTVYWYQQGPGQDPQFLISFYEKMQSDKGSIPDRFSAQQFSDYHSELNMSSLELGDSALYFCASSLELAGEGADTQYFGPGTRLTVL.

CDR3 residues: CASSEVRGSYGYTF. CDR3 DNA sequence: TGTGCCAGCAGTGAAGTAAGGGGTTCCTATGGCTACACCTTC. The V call is TRBV6-1, the J call TRBJ1-2; TRBD1 might be the D (5 bases). Germline CDR1 and CDR2: MNHNS and SASEGT. This CDR3 is 14 amino acids long. Trimming removed 1 base from V and 4 bases from J, with 10 bases in between.

This chain uses TRBV6-6 with TRBJ2-7; D unresolved. This CDR3 region has 13 residues. The ends were cut back, 4 bases at V and 1 base at J, with 8 bases in the middle. The germline CDR1 and CDR2 sequences are MNHNY and SVGAGI (reference sequence). This CDR3 is CASSLRRSYEQYF. In DNA, the CDR3 is TGTGCCAGCAGTTTGAGACGGTCCTACGAGCAGTACTTC.

The chain combines TRBV2 with TRBJ1-4; 9 positions agree with TRBD1. Per the germline V gene, CDR1 is SNHLY and CDR2 is FYNNEI. The CDR3 has 18 amino acids. Germline trimming cut 6 bases from V and 0 bases from J; bases unmatched to any gene: 11. CDR3 sequence (DNA): TGTGCCAGCAGCGCTCCGGGACAGGGAAGGCCAACTAATGAAAAACTGTTTTTT. This codes for CASSAPGQGRPTNEKLFF.

A note on this clone: Germline is not matched at one junction end, which may reflect a read error. V and J are TRBV10-3 and TRBJ2-7; 9 bases line up with TRBD1. This CDR3 has 13 amino acids. Germline assignment: CDR1 ENHRY and CDR2 SYGVKD. The CDR3 spells CAISGPGQGRVDF. The CDR3 DNA follows: TGTGCCATCAGTGGGCCGGGACAGGGACGTGTGGACTTC.